The T cell receptor beta chain under discussion was sequenced for a study of blood T cells in healthy people across ages (dated by TCRdb to about 2015). Study-wide context: In model experiments, roughly one uniquely barcoded TCR beta cDNA molecule per two T cells was captured by template switching. Age-related changes in TCR beta repertoire diversity were measured in the study by deep sequencing normalized with unique cDNA molecular identifiers. The donors were divided into four age groups: young (average around 15 years), middle-aged (almost 40), aged (roughly 60) and long-lived (roughly 82). The study analyzed two additional independent replicas of 1 million unique cDNA reads from the same blood draw for two donors, one aged 18 to 30 and one aged 80 or older. Broad study findings and their caveats: Compared with the aged group, the long-lived group had more naive CD4+ T cells, fewer expanded clones and increased TCR diversity, a pattern suggesting age selection. Observed TCR beta diversity correlated strongly with the percentage of naive T cells measured by flow cytometry. Because donor CMV infection status was unknown, age-related changes in expanded clonotypes were potentially confounded. Conclusive comparison of naive and antigen-experienced compartments was prevented by the profiling of bulk unsorted PBMCs. Estimates of total diversity based on one million sequenced T cells were regarded as lower bounds and as underestimates. As age increased, observed TCR beta diversity per million T cells dropped in a roughly linear way, and a significant reduction was already evident by age 40.

For this clonotype: The antigen this receptor binds is unknown. No much larger clonotype is one base removed from it; base qualities were not supplied.

Library preparation employed 5' RACE. Reads for this sample came from an Illumina HiSeq 2500. A second PCR of about 6 to 11 cycles was run with a J-beta primer mix and a sample-barcoded 5' primer. A unique molecular identifier was introduced onto each TCR beta cDNA molecule by a template-switch 5' adaptor carrying 12 random nucleotides. Each sample yielded at least 3 million CDR3-containing paired-end reads. All of the RNA was converted into first-strand cDNA using the Mint cDNA synthesis kit, with a TRBC-specific oligonucleotide serving as the primer. All cDNA was treated with uracil-DNA glycosylase and then went through a first 18-cycle PCR with the universal primers M1SS and BC2_uni_R. In the source study's methods: Each sample was normalized by randomly selecting 1 million high-quality reads, each carrying a distinct molecular identifier. Instead of being binned into consensus sequences, reads that shared molecular identifiers were thrown out. MiTCR, with a Q25 quality threshold and the strictest error-elimination algorithm, was used for CDR3 identification, clonotype clustering and error correction. A nonparametric unseen species model using Euler transformation provided a lower-bound estimate of total TCR beta diversity. TCRdb ran its own pipeline on the public reads, namely fastp trimming at Q25 and MiXCR clone calling, and kept in-frame beta chains. Rows are unified per CDR3 protein, each entry keeping the most common DNA and genes. The V and J calls, along with clone size, are taken from TCRdb and not from the paper's own processing. The sample table shows roughly 550,000 distinct CDR3 sequences, and 24% are seen once. Together, the top ten hold approximately 10% of the sample.

Donors were under 40 systemically healthy Caucasian individuals from Russia aged roughly 6 to 95 years. Each donor gave around 9.5 milliliters of peripheral blood, collected into EDTA-treated Vacutainer tubes. PBMCs were isolated by Ficoll-Paque density-gradient centrifugation, with at least 7 million obtained per sample. Total RNA, at least 5 micrograms per sample, was extracted from PBMCs with Trizol reagent. Naive CD45RAhigh/CD27high T cell percentages were measured by flow cytometry on a PBMC aliquot from every donor. As encoded in the germline V gene, CDR1 is SQVTM while CDR2 is ANQGSEA. From the cysteine through the phenylalanine, the CDR3 covers 10 amino acids. Only the CDR3 part of the read is kept: 30 bases, read in frame from the first base. The germline ends are 11 bases apart after V is trimmed by 7 bases and J by 10 bases. This sample also appeared in a second study, on T cells of mothers and their children. Per that second paper: Nine systemically healthy Caucasian individuals served as donors, namely three mothers together with their six children. cDNA synthesis consumed the entire amount of extracted RNA, loaded at approximately 1.5 ug RNA in each 15 ul reaction. In the second PCR, the M1S primer introduced both the sample barcodes and 2-4 random nucleotides. Each mother yielded over 8 million TCR beta CDR3 reads and each child some 3 million reads. TCR recombination output is similarly shaped by thymic selection in related and unrelated pairs, with a minor effect exerted by inherited differences. Normalized repertoire overlap in related mother-child pairs was always slightly higher than in unrelated mother-child pairs, but the difference was never significant. No persistent microchimeric T cell clones were found, with a detection sensitivity of approximately 100 clones per million clonotypes. The study used deep NGS to compare TCR beta repertoires of mothers and children, seeking features distinguishing related mother-child pairs from unrelated individuals. Mothers averaged around 43 +/- 4 years of age and children averaged roughly 12 +/- 4 years. After adapters were ligated using NEBNext reagents, the libraries underwent 100+100 nt paired-end sequencing on an Illumina HiSeq 2000. To prevent cross-contamination, the mother and child libraries were prepared one month apart and sequenced in separate runs. Each donor had between about 450,000 and 2,200,000 distinct TCR beta clonotypes identified. Naive TCR beta clonotypes were estimated from low-frequency clonotypes matched to each donor's FACS-determined naive share, without sorting.

The material sequenced was blood. The chain joins TRBV29-1 to TRBJ2-1; the D segment cannot be called with confidence. This TCR came from a boy under 18 in good health. The CDR3: CSGDGSEQFF. The nucleotides are TGCAGCGGTGATGGGTCCGAGCAGTTCTTC.